Listed here are 19 T cell receptor beta chains from one sample, sequenced in a study of blood T cell repertoires in COVID-19. TCRdb's copy holds only in-frame clones and misses some; the assay was immunoSEQ multiplex PCR. The sample consists of some 150,000 clones, about four fifths of them appearing once. Sequenced input: peripheral blood. These receptors were collected from a human donor with acute or convalescent COVID-19. The donor label of this sample is uncertain.

This clone has more than one count but fewer than ten. This CDR3 is also generated by other DNA sequences in the sample. V gene TRBV27 combines with J gene TRBJ2-7, with 12 positions matching TRBD1. Germline CDR1 reads MNHEY; CDR2 reads SMNVEV (reference sequence). Trimming cost V 6 bases and J 3 bases; bases outside gene matches: 12. The CDR3 has 17 residues. The CDR3 DNA is TGTGCCAGCAGCCCTTTACCGGGACAGGGGGCCCTCTACGAGCAGTACGTC. This sequence encodes CASSPLPGQGALYEQYV.

This clone has a single count. The J gene is TRBJ2-1, the V gene TRBV11-3; 9 nucleotides line up with TRBD1. From germline, CDR1 is SGHNT and CDR2 YENEEA. J was trimmed by 6 bases and V by 5 bases; bases with no gene match: 11. The CDR3 totals 16 residues. Here the CDR3 reads CASSAGGTGKGNEQFF. The CDR3 bases are TGTGCCAGCAGCGCCGGGGGGACAGGGAAGGGCAATGAGCAGTTCTTC.

The chain joins TRBV5-1 to TRBJ1-5; D is undetermined. V lost 0 bases and J lost 6, with 10 bases in between. This CDR3 is 14 amino acids long. The germline V gene encodes CDR1 SGHRS and CDR2 YFSETQ. The CDR3 loop is CASSLGSPGQPQHF. Here the CDR3 DNA reads TGCGCCAGCAGCTTGGGCAGCCCGGGTCAGCCCCAGCATTTT.

The V gene is TRBV4-1, the J gene TRBJ2-7; D is unclear. This CDR3 contains 17 residues. Germline lookup yields CDR1 MGHRA and CDR2 YSYEKL. Trimming removed 0 bases from V and 3 bases from J, with 18 bases in between. The CDR3 is CASSQDPPSVALYEQYF. CDR3 nucleotide sequence: TGCGCCAGCAGCCAAGATCCACCGAGCGTAGCTCTCTACGAGCAGTACTTC.

This clone was counted between two and nine times. This chain links TRBV5-1 with TRBJ2-2; no definite D call. Germline loops: CDR1 SGHRS, CDR2 YFSETQ. V lost 0 bases, J lost 0 bases, and 9 bases lay in between. The CDR3 is made up of 16 amino acids. The CDR3 loop is CASSLEVRSNTGELFF. The CDR3 bases are TGCGCCAGCAGCTTGGAAGTCAGATCGAACACCGGGGAGCTGTTTTTT.

The chain has TRBV29-1 and TRBJ1-1, with 7 bases fitting TRBD1. CDR1 is SQVTM, CDR2 ANQGSEA, per germline. The CDR3 contains 12 residues. Germline trimming cut 5 bases from V and 1 base from J; bases unmatched to any gene: 1. CDR3 in amino acids: CSVSGGNTEAFF. The CDR3 region has the DNA TGCAGCGTTTCAGGGGGGAACACTGAAGCTTTCTTT. Combining the CDR3 with reference TRBV29-1 and TRBJ1-1 gives the whole variable domain SAVISQKPSRDICQRGTSLTIQCQVDSQVTMMFWYRQQPGQSLTLIATANQGSEATYESGFVIDKFPISRPNLTFSTLTVSNMSPEDSSIYLCSVSGGNTEAFFGQGTRLTVV.

The chain uses TRBV7-6 and TRBJ2-3; 7 nucleotides line up with TRBD1. Germline loops: CDR1 SGHVS, CDR2 FNYEAQ. V lost 7 bases and J lost 3; bases outside the gene matches: 7. The CDR3 has 14 residues. The CDR3 DNA reads as TGTGCCAGCATTCCGGGACAGCATACAGATACGCAGTATTTT. Protein product: CASIPGQHTDTQYF.

This chain uses TRBV19 with TRBJ1-1, with 8 bases identical to TRBD1. The germline V gene has CDR1 LNHDA and CDR2 SQIVND (reference sequence). The CDR3 has 19 residues. After removal of 5 bases from V and 3 bases from J, the junction contained 20 bases not matched to a gene. CDR3 nucleotides: TGTGCCAGTAGTCATAGGGGGCAGGGGGCAATCAGGGCGTACACTGAAGCTTTCTTT. It yields the protein CASSHRGQGAIRAYTEAFF. Full variable domain (missing parts from reference TRBV19 and TRBJ1-1): DGGITQSPKYLFRKEGQNVTLSCEQNLNHDAMYWYRQDPGQGLRLIYYSQIVNDFQKGDIAEGYSVSREKKESFPLTVTSAQKNPTAFYLCASSHRGQGAIRAYTEAFFGQGTRLTVV.

This sequence joins TRBV5-1 and TRBJ2-3; the match to TRBD2 covers 7 bases. This CDR3 comprises 16 residues. The ends lost 2 bases at V and 5 bases at J; junction bases unmatched: 11. Germline V gene sequence: CDR1 SGHRS, CDR2 YFSETQ. In DNA, the CDR3 is TGCGCCAGCAGCTTAGGATTGGCGGGGGAGGGAGATACGCAGTATTTT. Amino acid sequence: CASSLGLAGEGDTQYF.

This clone appeared once. CDR3 nucleotide sequence: TGTGCCAGCAGCTTAGCCCTAGAGGCCACCGGGGAGCTGTTTTTT. Its protein product is CASSLALEATGELFF. The rearrangement joins TRBV7-8 to TRBJ2-2, with D unresolved. Germline lookup yields CDR1 SGHVS and CDR2 FQNEAQ. The V and J ends lost 0 bases and 4 bases respectively, with 9 bases between them. This CDR3 has 15 amino acids.

The chain recombines TRBV30 with TRBJ1-1, with TRBD1 identical over 9 bases. Trimming at V came to 2 bases and at J to 0 bases, leaving 4 bases not matched to a gene. The germline gives CDR1 GTSNPN, CDR2 SVGIG (reference sequence). The CDR3 has 15 amino acids. The CDR3 loop is CAWSTGTGMNTEAFF. The CDR3 DNA follows: TGTGCCTGGAGTACCGGGACAGGGATGAACACTGAAGCTTTCTTT. The full variable domain, with the rest looked up from reference TRBV30 and TRBJ1-1, is SQTIHQWPATLVQPVGSPLSLECTVEGTSNPNLYWYRQAAGRGLQLLFYSVGIGQISSEVPQNLSASRPQDRQFILSSKKLLLSDSGFYLCAWSTGTGMNTEAFFGQGTRLTVV.

The chain has TRBV3-1 (or the pseudogene TRBV3-2) and TRBJ2-2, with TRBD2 identical over 16 bases. V shed 4 bases, J shed 0 bases, and the junction held 2 bases outside the gene matches. Germline V gene sequence: CDR1 LGHDT, CDR2 YNNKEL (reference sequence). The CDR3 is 18 residues long. The CDR3 nucleotides read TGTGCCAGCAGCCGAGGGACTAGCGGGGGGGCGAACACCGGGGAGCTGTTTTTT. Amino acid sequence: CASSRGTSGGANTGELFF.

This clone is a singleton in its sample. V usage is TRBV2 and J usage is TRBJ1-6; 7 positions agree with TRBD1. The junction had 2 bases not matched to a gene; V was cut back by 5 bases and J by 7 bases. Per the germline V gene, CDR1 is SNHLY and CDR2 is FYNNEI. There are 13 residues in the CDR3. CDR3 sequence (DNA): TGTGCCAGCAGTCTACAGGGGAATTCACCCCTCCACTTT. This codes for CASSLQGNSPLHF.

The DNA of the CDR3 is TGTGCCAGCAGCTTAGGGACAGTGGAAAAACTGTTTTTT. This sequence encodes CASSLGTVEKLFF. This sequence joins TRBV5-4 and TRBJ1-4; TRBD1 matches at 7 bases. V shed 2 bases and J 8 bases; nucleotides not matched to a gene: 3. The CDR3 spans 13 residues. Germline V gene lookup returns CDR1 SGHNT and CDR2 YYREEE (reference sequence).

The chain couples TRBV7-8 to TRBJ2-5; possible D gene TRBD1, 5 bases. V was pared by 1 base and J by 4 bases, with 13 bases between. The germline gives CDR1 SGHVS, CDR2 FQNEAQ. The CDR3 loop spans 15 amino acids. This chain's CDR3 is CASSLVRQGLETQYF. The CDR3 DNA sequence: TGTGCCAGCAGCTTAGTTCGTCAGGGCTTAGAGACCCAGTACTTC.

This clone turned up a few times. CDR3 nucleotides: TGTGCCAGCAGCCCCCAACTCGGGTCCTACAATGAGCAGTTCTTC. This translates into CASSPQLGSYNEQFF. The J gene is TRBJ2-1, the V gene TRBV7-6; no definite D call. V was cut by 5 bases and J by 1 base, with 12 bases left in between. The CDR3 has 15 amino acids. Germline V gene sequence: CDR1 SGHVS, CDR2 FNYEAQ.

This clone came up a few times. The chain joins TRBV2 to TRBJ2-2, with D unresolved. Trimming pared 7 bases from V and 5 bases from J, leaving 8 bases between. The germline V gene encodes CDR1 SNHLY and CDR2 FYNNEI. The CDR3 has 12 amino acids. CDR3 coding DNA: TGTGCCAGCACGGAGCGAACCGGGGAGCTGTTTTTT. Its translation: CASTERTGELFF. The complete variable domain, with remaining parts taken from reference TRBV2 and TRBJ2-2, reads EPEVTQTPSHQVTQMGQEVILRCVPISNHLYFYWYRQILGQKVEFLVSFYNNEISEKSEIFDDQFSVERPDGSNFTLKIRSTKLEDSAMYFCASTERTGELFFGEGSRLTVL.

This clone was seen a few times. The V call is TRBV3-1 (or the pseudogene TRBV3-2), the J call TRBJ2-7, with 7 positions matching TRBD2. Germline V gene data show CDR1 as LGHDT and CDR2 as YNNKEL (reference sequence). J was trimmed by 0 bases and V by 3 bases; bases with no gene match: 14. This CDR3 spans 18 amino acids. The CDR3 DNA follows: TGTGCCAGCAGCCACCCTATTGGGCGGGGGTCTTTCTCCTACGAGCAGTACTTC. Protein product: CASSHPIGRGSFSYEQYF.

This chain joins TRBV6-5 and TRBJ2-2, with D unresolved. Trimming left V 6 bases short and J 4 bases short, with 15 bases between. This CDR3 region has 15 residues. CDR1 and CDR2 (germline): MNHEY, SVGAGI. The CDR3 loop is CASSSVGAGTGELFF. The DNA of the CDR3 is TGTGCCAGCAGCTCCGTGGGCGCCGGCACCGGGGAGCTGTTTTTT.